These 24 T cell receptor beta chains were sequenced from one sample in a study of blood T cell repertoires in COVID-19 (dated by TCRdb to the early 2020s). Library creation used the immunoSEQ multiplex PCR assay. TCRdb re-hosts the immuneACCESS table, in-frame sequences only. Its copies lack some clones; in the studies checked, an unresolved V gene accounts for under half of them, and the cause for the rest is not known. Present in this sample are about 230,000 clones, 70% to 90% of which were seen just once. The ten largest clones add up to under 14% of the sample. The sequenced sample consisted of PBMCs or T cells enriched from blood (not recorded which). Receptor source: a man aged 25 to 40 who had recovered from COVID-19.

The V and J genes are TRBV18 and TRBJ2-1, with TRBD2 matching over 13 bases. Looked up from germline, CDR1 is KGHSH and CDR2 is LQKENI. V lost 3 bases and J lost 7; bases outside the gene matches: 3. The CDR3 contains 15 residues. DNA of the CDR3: TGTGCCAGCTCACCGGGACTAGCGGGGTTAAATGAGCAGTTCTTC. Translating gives CASSPGLAGLNEQFF.

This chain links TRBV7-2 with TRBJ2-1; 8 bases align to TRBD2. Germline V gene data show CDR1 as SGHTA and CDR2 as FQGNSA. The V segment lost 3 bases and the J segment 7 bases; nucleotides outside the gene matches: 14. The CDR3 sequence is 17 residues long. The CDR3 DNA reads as TGTGCCAGCAGCTTCGGGTTCGTCGGGGGCGGGAGGAATGAGCAGTTCTTC. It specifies CASSFGFVGGGRNEQFF.

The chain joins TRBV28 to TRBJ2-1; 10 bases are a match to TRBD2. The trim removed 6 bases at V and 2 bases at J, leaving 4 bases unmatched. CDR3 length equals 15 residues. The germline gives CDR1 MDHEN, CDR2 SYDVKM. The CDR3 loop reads CASSRSGGAYNEQFF. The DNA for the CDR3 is TGTGCCAGCAGCCGAAGCGGGGGGGCCTACAATGAGCAGTTCTTC.

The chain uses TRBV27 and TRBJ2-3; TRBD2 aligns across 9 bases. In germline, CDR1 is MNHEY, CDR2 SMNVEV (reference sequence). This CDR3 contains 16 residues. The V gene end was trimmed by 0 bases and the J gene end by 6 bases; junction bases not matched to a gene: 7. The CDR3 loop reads CASSLSKAGGRDTQYF. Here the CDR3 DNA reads TGTGCCAGCAGTTTATCCAAAGCGGGAGGACGGGATACGCAGTATTTT.

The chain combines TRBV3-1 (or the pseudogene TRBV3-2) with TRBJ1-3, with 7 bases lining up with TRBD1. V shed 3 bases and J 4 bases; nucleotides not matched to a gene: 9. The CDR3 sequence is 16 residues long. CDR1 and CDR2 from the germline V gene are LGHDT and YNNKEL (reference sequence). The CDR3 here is CASSHRQGPGGNTIYF. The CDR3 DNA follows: TGTGCCAGCAGCCACCGACAGGGCCCGGGGGGAAACACCATATATTTT.

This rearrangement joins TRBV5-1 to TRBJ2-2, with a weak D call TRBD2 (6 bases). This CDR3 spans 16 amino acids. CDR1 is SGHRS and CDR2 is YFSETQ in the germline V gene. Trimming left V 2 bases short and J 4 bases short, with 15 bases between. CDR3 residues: CASSFPRDSVTGELFF. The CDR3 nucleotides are TGCGCCAGCAGCTTCCCTCGGGACTCCGTCACCGGGGAGCTGTTTTTT.

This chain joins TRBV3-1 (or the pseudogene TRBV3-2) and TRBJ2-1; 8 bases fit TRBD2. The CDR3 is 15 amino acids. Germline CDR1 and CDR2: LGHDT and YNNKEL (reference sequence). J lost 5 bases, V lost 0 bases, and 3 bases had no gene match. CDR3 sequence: CASSQDGGEDNEQFF. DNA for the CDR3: TGTGCCAGCAGCCAAGACGGGGGGGAGGACAATGAGCAGTTCTTC.

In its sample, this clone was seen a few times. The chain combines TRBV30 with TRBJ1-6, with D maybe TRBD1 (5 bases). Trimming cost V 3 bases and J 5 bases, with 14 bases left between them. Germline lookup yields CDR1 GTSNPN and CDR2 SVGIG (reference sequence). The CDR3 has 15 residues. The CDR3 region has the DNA TGTGCCTGGAGCGGGGGGATAGGCAATAATTCACCCCTCCACTTT. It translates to CAWSGGIGNNSPLHF.

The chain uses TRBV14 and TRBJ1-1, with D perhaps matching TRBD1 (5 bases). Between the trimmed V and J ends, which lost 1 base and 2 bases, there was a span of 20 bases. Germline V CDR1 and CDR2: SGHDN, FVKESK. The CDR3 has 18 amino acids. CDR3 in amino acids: CASSQAWGTGLTNTEAFF. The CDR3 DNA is TGTGCCAGCAGCCAAGCTTGGGGGACGGGACTTACAAACACTGAAGCTTTCTTT.

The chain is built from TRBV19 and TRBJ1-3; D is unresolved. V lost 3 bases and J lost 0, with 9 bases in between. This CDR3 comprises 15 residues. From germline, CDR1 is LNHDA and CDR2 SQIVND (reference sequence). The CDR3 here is CASSMGLTSGNTIYF. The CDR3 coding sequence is TGTGCCAGTAGTATGGGCCTCACCTCTGGAAACACCATATATTTT.

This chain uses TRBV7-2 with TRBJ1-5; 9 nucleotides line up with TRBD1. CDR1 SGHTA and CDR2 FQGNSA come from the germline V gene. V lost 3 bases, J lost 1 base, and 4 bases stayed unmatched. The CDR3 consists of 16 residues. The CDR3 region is CASSFAGQGSNQPQHF. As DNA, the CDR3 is TGTGCCAGCAGCTTCGCCGGACAGGGGAGCAATCAGCCCCAGCATTTT.

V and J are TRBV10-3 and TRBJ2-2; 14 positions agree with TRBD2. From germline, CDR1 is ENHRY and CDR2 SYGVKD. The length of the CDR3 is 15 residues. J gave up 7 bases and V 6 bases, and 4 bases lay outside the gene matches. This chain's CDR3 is CAIRGTSGRGGELFF. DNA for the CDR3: TGTGCCATCAGAGGGACTAGCGGGAGAGGCGGGGAGCTGTTTTTT.

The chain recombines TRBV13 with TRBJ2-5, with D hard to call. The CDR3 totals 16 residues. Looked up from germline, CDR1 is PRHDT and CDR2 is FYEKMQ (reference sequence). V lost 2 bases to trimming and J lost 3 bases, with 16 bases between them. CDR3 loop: CASSLRPQVTKETQYF. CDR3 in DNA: TGTGCCAGCAGCTTACGACCCCAAGTTACTAAAGAGACCCAGTACTTC.

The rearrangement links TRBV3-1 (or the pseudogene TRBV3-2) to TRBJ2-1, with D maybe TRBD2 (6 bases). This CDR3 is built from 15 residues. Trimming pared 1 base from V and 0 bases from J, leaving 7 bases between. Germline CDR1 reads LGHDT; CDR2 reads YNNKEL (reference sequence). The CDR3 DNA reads TGTGCCAGCAGCCAAGGGACTATCTCCTACAATGAGCAGTTCTTC. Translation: CASSQGTISYNEQFF.

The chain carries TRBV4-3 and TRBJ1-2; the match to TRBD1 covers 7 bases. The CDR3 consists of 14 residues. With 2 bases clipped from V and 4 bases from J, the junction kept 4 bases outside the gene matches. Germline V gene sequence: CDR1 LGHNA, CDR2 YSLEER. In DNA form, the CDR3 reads TGCGCCAGCAGCCAAACAGGGGAAAGCTATGGCTACACCTTC. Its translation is CASSQTGESYGYTF.

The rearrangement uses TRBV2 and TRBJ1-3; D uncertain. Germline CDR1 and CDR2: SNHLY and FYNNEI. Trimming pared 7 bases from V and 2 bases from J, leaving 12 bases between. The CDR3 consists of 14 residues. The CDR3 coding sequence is TGTGCCAGCACCAGGACTTTGACTGGAAACACCATATATTTT. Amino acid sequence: CASTRTLTGNTIYF.

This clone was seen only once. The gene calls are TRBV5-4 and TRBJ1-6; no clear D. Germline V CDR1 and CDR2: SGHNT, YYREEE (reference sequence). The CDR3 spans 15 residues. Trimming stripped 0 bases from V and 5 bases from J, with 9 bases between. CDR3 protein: CASSLGIGNNSPLHF. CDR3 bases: TGTGCCAGCAGCTTGGGAATCGGGAATAATTCACCCCTCCACTTT.

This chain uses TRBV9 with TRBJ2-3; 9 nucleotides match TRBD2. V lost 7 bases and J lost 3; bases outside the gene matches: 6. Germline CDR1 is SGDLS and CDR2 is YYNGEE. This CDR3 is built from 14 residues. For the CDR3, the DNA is TGTGCCAGCGGCTTAGCGGGAGTGACAGATACGCAGTATTTT. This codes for CASGLAGVTDTQYF. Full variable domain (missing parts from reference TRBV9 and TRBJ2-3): DSGVTQTPKHLITATGQRVTLRCSPRSGDLSVYWYQQSLDQGLQFLIQYYNGEERAKGNILERFSAQQFPDLHSELNLSSLELGDSALYFCASGLAGVTDTQYFGPGTRLTVL.

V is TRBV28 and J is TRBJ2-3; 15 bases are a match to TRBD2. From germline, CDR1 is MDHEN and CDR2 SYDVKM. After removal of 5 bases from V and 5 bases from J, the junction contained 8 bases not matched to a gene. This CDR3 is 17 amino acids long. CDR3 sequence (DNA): TGTGCCAGCAGTACTCGGACTAGCGGGAGGGCCCAAGATACGCAGTATTTT. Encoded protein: CASSTRTSGRAQDTQYF.

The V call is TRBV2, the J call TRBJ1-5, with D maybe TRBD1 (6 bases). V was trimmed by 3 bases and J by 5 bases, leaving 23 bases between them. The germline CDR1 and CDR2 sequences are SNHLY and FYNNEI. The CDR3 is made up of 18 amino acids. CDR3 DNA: TGTGCCAGCAGTGACCCCATAAAGGGGGTCCGGTTGGATCAGCCCCAGCATTTT. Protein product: CASSDPIKGVRLDQPQHF.

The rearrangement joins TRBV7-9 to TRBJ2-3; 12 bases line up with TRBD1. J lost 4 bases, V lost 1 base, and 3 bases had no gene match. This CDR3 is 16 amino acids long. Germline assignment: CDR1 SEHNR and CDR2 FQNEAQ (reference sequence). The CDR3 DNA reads TGTGCCAGCAGCTTAGGGGGACAGGGGGCGGCAGATACGCAGTATTTT. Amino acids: CASSLGGQGAADTQYF.

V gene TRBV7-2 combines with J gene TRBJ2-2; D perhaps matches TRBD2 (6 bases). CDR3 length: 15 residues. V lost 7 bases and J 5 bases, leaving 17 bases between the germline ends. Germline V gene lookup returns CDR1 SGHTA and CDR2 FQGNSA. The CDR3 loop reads CASTTGLLVTGELFF. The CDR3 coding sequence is TGTGCCAGCACCACGGGACTTTTAGTAACCGGGGAGCTGTTTTTT.

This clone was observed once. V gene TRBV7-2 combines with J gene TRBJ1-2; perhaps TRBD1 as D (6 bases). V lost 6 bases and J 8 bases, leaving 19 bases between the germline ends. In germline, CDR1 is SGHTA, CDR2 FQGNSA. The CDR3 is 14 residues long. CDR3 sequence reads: CASRSGDKKGGYTF. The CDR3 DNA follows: TGTGCCAGCAGATCCGGGGACAAGAAGGGGGGCTACACCTTC.

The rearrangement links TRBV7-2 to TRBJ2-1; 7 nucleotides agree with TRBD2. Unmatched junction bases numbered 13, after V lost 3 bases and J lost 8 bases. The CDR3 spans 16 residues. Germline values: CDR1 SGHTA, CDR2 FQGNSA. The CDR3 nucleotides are TGTGCCAGCAGCTTGTTCGGGGAGGGCCCCCGGGATGAGCAGTTCTTC. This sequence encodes CASSLFGEGPRDEQFF.